Below, 21 T cell receptor beta chains from the same sample are listed, as sequenced in a study of blood T cell repertoires in COVID-19. Sequencing was performed with immunoSEQ multiplex PCR; in TCRdb, only in-frame clones are kept and a portion is missing. The data hold some 80,000 clones, with roughly nine tenths observed a single time. Sequencing input: peripheral blood. The source of these receptors is a woman aged 80 or older with active or convalescent COVID-19.

The J gene is TRBJ2-3, the V gene TRBV3-1 (or the pseudogene TRBV3-2); weak D call: TRBD1 (6 bases). The V end lost 5 bases, the J end lost 10 bases, and 16 bases lay between the germline ends. Germline lookup yields CDR1 LGHDT and CDR2 YNNKEL (reference sequence). This CDR3 spans 13 amino acids. The CDR3 reads CASSVYGTLAQYF. The CDR3 nucleotides are TGTGCCAGCAGCGTCTATGGGACATTGGCGCAGTATTTT.

In this sample, this clone turned up once. This chain joins TRBV18 and TRBJ2-7, with TRBD1 matching over 8 bases. This CDR3 contains 17 residues. Germline V gene sequence: CDR1 KGHSH, CDR2 LQKENI. The V segment lost 1 base and the J segment 1 base; nucleotides outside the gene matches: 9. Here the CDR3 reads CASSPRGQGPTSYEQYF. In DNA, the CDR3 is TGTGCCAGCTCACCACGTGGACAGGGACCTACTTCCTACGAGCAGTACTTC. The entire variable domain, with the rest obtained from reference TRBV18 and TRBJ2-7, is as follows: NAGVMQNPRHLVRRRGQEARLRCSPMKGHSHVYWYRQLPEEGLKFMVYLQKENIIDESGMPKERFSAEFPKEGPSILRIQQVVRGDSAAYFCASSPRGQGPTSYEQYFGPGTRLTVT.

This clone appeared a single time. The chain recombines TRBV27 with TRBJ2-7; 8 positions agree with TRBD2. The CDR3 totals 15 residues. The junction had 10 bases not matched to a gene; V was cut back by 6 bases and J by 3 bases. Germline loops: CDR1 MNHEY, CDR2 SMNVEV (reference sequence). CDR3: CASSGGASGDYEQYF. Written as DNA, the CDR3 is TGTGCCAGCAGCGGGGGGGCTAGCGGCGACTACGAGCAGTACTTC.

The chain uses TRBV10-3 and TRBJ1-2; 8 bases line up with TRBD1. Germline V gives CDR1 ENHRY, CDR2 SYGVKD. The junction had 5 bases not matched to a gene; V was cut back by 6 bases and J by 2 bases. The CDR3 runs 14 residues. The CDR3 region has the DNA TGTGCCATCAGGGAAAACAGGGGGAACTATGGCTACACCTTC. It yields the protein CAIRENRGNYGYTF.

The gene calls are TRBV7-9 and TRBJ1-6; D is ambiguous. The CDR3 is made up of 14 amino acids. The germline V and J ends were trimmed by 1 base and 7 bases, with 8 bases remaining between them. Germline V lookup: CDR1 SEHNR, CDR2 FQNEAQ (reference sequence). The CDR3 is CASSLENRNSPLHF. The CDR3 DNA sequence: TGTGCCAGCAGCTTAGAGAACCGGAATTCACCCCTCCACTTT.

The chain joins TRBV7-2 to TRBJ2-3; possible D gene TRBD1, 5 bases. Trimming cost V 1 base and J 4 bases, with 9 bases left between them. The CDR3 sequence is 14 residues long. CDR1 and CDR2 (germline): SGHTA, FQGNSA. This CDR3 is CASSLVWGPDTQYF. The CDR3 bases are TGTGCCAGCAGCTTAGTTTGGGGCCCAGATACGCAGTATTTT. Full variable domain (rest looked up from reference TRBV7-2 and TRBJ2-3): GAGVSQSPSNKVTEKGKDVELRCDPISGHTALYWYRQSLGQGLEFLIYFQGNSAPDKSGLPSDRFSAERTGGSVSTLTIQRTQQEDSAVYLCASSLVWGPDTQYFGPGTRLTVL.

CDR3: CASSSRTGWREKLFF. The CDR3 DNA follows: TGTGCCAGCAGCTCCAGGACAGGGTGGAGAGAAAAACTGTTTTTT. This chain uses TRBV7-9 with TRBJ1-4, with 8 nucleotides matching TRBD1. The germline CDR1 and CDR2 sequences are SEHNR and FQNEAQ (reference sequence). The CDR3 has 15 amino acids. Trimming took 4 bases from V and 8 from J; bases not matched to a gene: 9.

A few counts support this clone. The chain links TRBV10-3 to TRBJ2-1, with 8 bases identical to TRBD2. The CDR3 sequence is 14 residues long. Germline lookup yields CDR1 ENHRY and CDR2 SYGVKD. Trimming took 8 bases from V and 3 from J; bases not matched to a gene: 6. The CDR3 here is CAISPGLGYNEQFF. The CDR3 DNA reads TGTGCCATCTCTCCGGGACTAGGCTACAATGAGCAGTTCTTC.

This chain uses TRBV18 with TRBJ2-3, with D hard to call. V was pared by 8 bases and J by 6 bases, with 9 bases between. The CDR3 is made up of 11 amino acids. CDR1 is KGHSH and CDR2 is LQKENI in the germline V gene. CDR3 nucleotides: TGTGCCAGCCTGTTAGAGGATACGCAGTATTTT. Amino acid sequence: CASLLEDTQYF.

The gene calls are TRBV9 and TRBJ2-1, with 9 bases identical to TRBD2. This CDR3 is built from 15 residues. Trimming took 4 bases from V and 4 from J; bases not matched to a gene: 6. Germline CDR1 is SGDLS and CDR2 is YYNGEE. Here the CDR3 DNA reads TGTGCCAGCAGCCCACGGACTAGCGTATACAATGAGCAGTTCTTC. This gives the protein CASSPRTSVYNEQFF.

The chain's CDR3 is CASSASDTDTQYF. As DNA, the CDR3 is TGTGCCAGCAGCGCGAGCGACACAGATACGCAGTATTTT. The rearrangement uses TRBV9 and TRBJ2-3, with D unresolved. The germline CDR1 and CDR2 sequences are SGDLS and YYNGEE. V lost 3 bases, J lost 2 bases, and 7 bases lay in between. This CDR3 is built from 13 residues.

This clone was seen more than once but under ten times. V gene TRBV30 combines with J gene TRBJ1-5; TRBD1 matches 7 bases. V lost 2 bases, J lost 7 bases, and 5 bases stayed unmatched. Germline V CDR1 and CDR2: GTSNPN, SVGIG (reference sequence). This CDR3 has 13 amino acids. The CDR3 nucleotides read TGTGCCTGGAGTCACAGGGGTTACCAGCCCCAGCATTTT. Protein: CAWSHRGYQPQHF.

This rearrangement joins TRBV9 to TRBJ2-7; 11 bases align to TRBD1. The CDR3 length is 15 residues. With 4 bases clipped from V and 6 bases from J, the junction kept 9 bases outside the gene matches. Germline CDR1 and CDR2: SGDLS and YYNGEE. The CDR3 sequence: CASSPSGTGGFEQYF. The CDR3 DNA reads as TGTGCCAGCAGCCCCTCTGGGACAGGGGGTTTCGAGCAGTACTTC.

This clone turned up a few times. This CDR3 is CASRRQESNTEAFF. As DNA, the CDR3 is TGTGCCAGTAGGAGACAGGAGTCGAACACTGAAGCTTTCTTT. The chain combines TRBV19 with TRBJ1-1, with a possible D match to TRBD1 (6 bases). The CDR3 loop spans 14 amino acids. Looked up from germline, CDR1 is LNHDA and CDR2 is SQIVND (reference sequence). V was cut by 6 bases and J by 1 base, with 12 bases left in between. Looking up the rest from reference TRBV19 and TRBJ1-1 gives the full variable domain: DGGITQSPKYLFRKEGQNVTLSCEQNLNHDAMYWYRQDPGQGLRLIYYSQIVNDFQKGDIAEGYSVSREKKESFPLTVTSAQKNPTAFYLCASRRQESNTEAFFGQGTRLTVV.

The genes are TRBV7-2 and TRBJ1-6; D is perhaps TRBD1 (5 bases). This CDR3 contains 15 residues. Germline-derived CDR1 and CDR2 are SGHTA and FQGNSA. Between the trimmed V and J ends, which lost 7 bases and 7 bases, there was a span of 17 bases. The CDR3 nucleotides are TGTGCCAGCAACTTTCGGACGGGGGGAAATTCACCCCTCCACTTT. Its translation is CASNFRTGGNSPLHF.

This chain uses TRBV27 with TRBJ1-1, with 11 bases matching TRBD1. The V gene's germline CDR1 is MNHEY and CDR2 SMNVEV (reference sequence). The CDR3 consists of 16 residues. Trimming at V came to 4 bases and at J to 0 bases, leaving 4 bases not matched to a gene. CDR3 amino acids: CASSWDRGSMNTEAFF. The CDR3, as DNA: TGTGCCAGCAGTTGGGACAGGGGGTCCATGAACACTGAAGCTTTCTTT.

This chain connects TRBV3-1 (or the pseudogene TRBV3-2) to TRBJ1-6; 7 nucleotides align to TRBD1. Germline V gene lookup returns CDR1 LGHDT and CDR2 YNNKEL (reference sequence). The CDR3 spans 13 residues. V was clipped by 2 bases and J by 14 bases; unmatched bases: 6. The DNA of the CDR3 is TGTGCCAGCAGCCAAACAGGGGTGGGGGCCCTCCACTTT. Protein product: CASSQTGVGALHF.

This chain joins TRBV4-1 and TRBJ2-1; 10 nucleotides match TRBD2. The V and J ends lost 4 bases and 13 bases, in that order; junction bases with no gene match: 13. This CDR3 is built from 15 residues. The V gene's germline CDR1 is MGHRA and CDR2 YSYEKL. The DNA of the CDR3 is TGCGCCAGCAGCCCGAGCGGGAGGGCCGGGAAGTCTCAGTTCTTC. It translates to CASSPSGRAGKSQFF.

This clone was observed once. This chain connects TRBV9 to TRBJ2-7, with D possibly being TRBD2 (7 bases). V was pared by 4 bases and J by 0 bases, with 14 bases between. Germline values: CDR1 SGDLS, CDR2 YYNGEE. This CDR3 region has 15 residues. In DNA form, the CDR3 reads TGTGCCAGCAGCCGTGGGGGCGGGAGCTCCTACGAGCAGTACTTC. Translation: CASSRGGGSSYEQYF. Looking up the rest from reference TRBV9 and TRBJ2-7 gives the full variable domain: DSGVTQTPKHLITATGQRVTLRCSPRSGDLSVYWYQQSLDQGLQFLIQYYNGEERAKGNILERFSAQQFPDLHSELNLSSLELGDSALYFCASSRGGGSSYEQYFGPGTRLTVT.

This chain joins TRBV7-2 and TRBJ2-7; 8 nucleotides match TRBD2. Looked up from germline, CDR1 is SGHTA and CDR2 is FQGNSA. The J segment lost 11 bases and the V segment lost 1 base, leaving 4 bases of the junction unmatched. This CDR3 is 12 amino acids long. The CDR3 sequence: CASSLESGRKYF. CDR3 DNA sequence: TGTGCCAGCAGCTTAGAGAGCGGGAGAAAGTACTTC.

This clone was seen a few times. The chain joins TRBV6-5 to TRBJ2-1; 12 bases agree with TRBD2. The ends lost 6 bases at V and 11 bases at J; junction bases unmatched: 11. This CDR3 contains 15 residues. CDR1 and CDR2 from the germline V gene are MNHEY and SVGAGI. The CDR3 nucleotides read TGTGCCAGCAGCCCAGACCTAGCGGGAGGGCCTAAGCAGTTCTTC. Protein: CASSPDLAGGPKQFF.